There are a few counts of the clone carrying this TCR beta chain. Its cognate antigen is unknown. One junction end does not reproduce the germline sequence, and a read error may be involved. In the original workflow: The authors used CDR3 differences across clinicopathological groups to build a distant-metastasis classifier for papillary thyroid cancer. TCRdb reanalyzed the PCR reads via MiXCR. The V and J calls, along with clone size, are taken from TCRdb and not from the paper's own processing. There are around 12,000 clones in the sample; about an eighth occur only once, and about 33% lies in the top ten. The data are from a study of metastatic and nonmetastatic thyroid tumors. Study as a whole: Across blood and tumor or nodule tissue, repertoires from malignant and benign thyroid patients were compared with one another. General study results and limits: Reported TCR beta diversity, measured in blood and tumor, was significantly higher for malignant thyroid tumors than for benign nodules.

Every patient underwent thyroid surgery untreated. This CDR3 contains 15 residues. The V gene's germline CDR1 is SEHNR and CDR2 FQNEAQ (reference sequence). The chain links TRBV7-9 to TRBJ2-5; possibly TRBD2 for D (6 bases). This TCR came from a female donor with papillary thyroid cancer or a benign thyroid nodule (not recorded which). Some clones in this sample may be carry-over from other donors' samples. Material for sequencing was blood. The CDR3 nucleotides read TGTGTCAGCAGCTTAGTCCAGGATAGCGGTGAGACCCAGTACTTC. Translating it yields CVSSLVQDSGETQYF.